Included here is one T cell receptor beta chain sequence, with context. Its specificity is not known. This sample is part of a study of cytomegalovirus exposure and HLA in healthy donors. Findings and limits, study-wide: The TCR clusters that emerged in the first cohort tended, a later analysis found, to co-occur in the 120 or so validation repertoires.

This table comes from immunoSEQ multiplex PCR, and its TCRdb copy is limited to in-frame clones, with some not included. In the table there are 130,000 to 150,000 clones, about 90% of which are singletons. Germline CDR1 reads SGHTA; CDR2 reads FQGNSA. The CDR3 loop spans 14 amino acids. Trimming removed 0 bases at V and 2 bases at J, with 7 bases between. The TCR sequence derives from a woman in her twenties or thirties in good health and CMV-seropositive. The V and J genes are TRBV7-2 and TRBJ1-2; tentative D call: TRBD1 (6 bases). The material sequenced was PBMCs. The CDR3 loop is CASSLAQGNYGYTF. The CDR3 nucleotides are TGTGCCAGCAGCTTAGCACAGGGCAACTATGGCTACACCTTC.